The present TCR beta chain was sequenced within a study of blood T cell repertoires in COVID-19. Data came from immunoSEQ multiplex PCR; TCRdb stores just in-frame clones and leaves some out. This table has under 350,000 clones, about 93% appearing once. J was trimmed by 5 bases and V by 4 bases; bases with no gene match: 8. The germline CDR1 and CDR2 sequences are SGHNT and YYREEE (reference sequence). The CDR3 consists of 15 residues. The sequencing input was peripheral blood. The chain combines TRBV5-4 with TRBJ2-5; TRBD2 matches 10 bases. This clonotype originated in a woman between 25 and 40 years old with COVID-19, enrolled during active disease. The CDR3 DNA reads TGTGCCAGCAGCGCCGCTAGCGGGAGCCCCGAGACCCAGTACTTC. Its protein product is CASSAASGSPETQYF.